Listed below are T cell receptor beta chains from one sample, sequenced in a study of cytomegalovirus exposure and HLA in healthy donors. This table comes from immunoSEQ multiplex PCR, and its TCRdb copy is limited to in-frame clones, with some not included. The sample includes 130,000 or so clones, 65% to 75% of them seen just once. Specimen: PBMCs. These receptor sequences come from a man aged 40-50 years in good health and CMV-seropositive. CDR3s include the opening cysteine and the closing phenylalanine or tryptophan. The order of the fields is V gene, J gene, clone size, D gene, CDR3 DNA, CDR3 protein. D genes are given only for firm matches. Clone size appears in some rows only: once, few, many, or a class for an expanded clone.

v_gene: TRBV10-1; j_gene: TRBJ2-7; abundance: -; d_gene: -; CDR3nt: TGCGCCAGCAGTGACCCGGGTGGCTGGGAGCAGTACTTC; CDR3aa: CASSDPGGWEQYF
v_gene: TRBV5-1; j_gene: TRBJ2-1; abundance: -; d_gene: -; CDR3nt: TGCGCCAGCAGCTTGGGGGTCGGGGTAACCTACAATGAGCAGTTCTTC; CDR3aa: CASSLGVGVTYNEQFF
v_gene: TRBV7-9; j_gene: TRBJ1-4; abundance: -; d_gene: -; CDR3nt: TGTGCCAGCAGTTCCAACAGGGCTAATGAAAAACTGTTTTTT; CDR3aa: CASSSNRANEKLFF
v_gene: TRBV10-3; j_gene: TRBJ2-5; abundance: -; d_gene: TRBD2; CDR3nt: TGTGCCATCAGTGAGGGTAGCGGGGGGGCCCGGGAAGAGACCCAGTACTTC; CDR3aa: CAISEGSGGAREETQYF
v_gene: TRBV27; j_gene: TRBJ2-7; abundance: -; d_gene: -; CDR3nt: TGTGCCAGCAGTTTCTTAGAACGGGGGAGAGACGAGCAGTACTTC; CDR3aa: CASSFLERGRDEQYF
v_gene: TRBV11-2; j_gene: TRBJ2-3; abundance: -; d_gene: -; CDR3nt: TGTGCCAGCAGCCCGGGGACTCGCACAGATACGCAGTATTTT; CDR3aa: CASSPGTRTDTQYF
v_gene: TRBV5-6; j_gene: TRBJ2-1; abundance: -; d_gene: TRBD2; CDR3nt: TGTGCCAGCAGCTTGCTAGCGGGGGGGAAGAATGAGCAGTTCTTC; CDR3aa: CASSLLAGGKNEQFF
v_gene: TRBV15; j_gene: TRBJ2-6; abundance: -; d_gene: -; CDR3nt: TGTGCCACCAGCAGAGATTTCGTGGGGGGGCTCTCTGGGGCCAACGTCCTGACTTTC; CDR3aa: CATSRDFVGGLSGANVLTF
v_gene: TRBV5-6; j_gene: TRBJ1-4; abundance: -; d_gene: TRBD1; CDR3nt: TGTGCCAGCCGCATGACAGGGGAGGATGAAAAACTGTTTTTT; CDR3aa: CASRMTGEDEKLFF
v_gene: TRBV2; j_gene: TRBJ2-3; abundance: -; d_gene: TRBD2; CDR3nt: TGTGCCAGCAGTGGGCTAGCGGGAAAAGATACGCAGTATTTT; CDR3aa: CASSGLAGKDTQYF
v_gene: TRBV5-1; j_gene: TRBJ2-7; abundance: -; d_gene: TRBD2; CDR3nt: TGCGCCAGCAGCTTGGGGGAGGGTTCGGGGAACTACGAGCAGTACTTC; CDR3aa: CASSLGEGSGNYEQYF
v_gene: TRBV27; j_gene: TRBJ2-7; abundance: -; d_gene: -; CDR3nt: TGTGCCAGCAGTTGGTTAGACGAGCAGTACTTC; CDR3aa: CASSWLDEQYF
v_gene: TRBV2; j_gene: TRBJ1-1; abundance: few; d_gene: TRBD1; CDR3nt: TGTGCCAGCAGTTACACCAGGGGGCTGGGTGAAGCTTTCTTT; CDR3aa: CASSYTRGLGEAFF
v_gene: TRBV18; j_gene: TRBJ1-5; abundance: -; d_gene: -; CDR3nt: TGTGCCAGCTCGCGGGACTCCGACAGTCTCGGTCAGCCCCAGCATTTT; CDR3aa: CASSRDSDSLGQPQHF
v_gene: TRBV9; j_gene: TRBJ2-7; abundance: -; d_gene: TRBD2; CDR3nt: TGTGCCAGTGGATCCGGGACTACCGACTACGAGCAGTACTTC; CDR3aa: CASGSGTTDYEQYF
v_gene: TRBV5-1; j_gene: TRBJ2-2; abundance: once; d_gene: TRBD1; CDR3nt: TGCGCCAGCAGCTTGGAAGCCGGGACAGTGTGGAACACCGGGGAGCTGTTTTTT; CDR3aa: CASSLEAGTVWNTGELFF
v_gene: TRBV2; j_gene: TRBJ2-1; abundance: -; d_gene: TRBD1; CDR3nt: TGTGCCAGCAGTGATCTCCGGGGCAGGGGGAATGAGCAGTTCTTC; CDR3aa: CASSDLRGRGNEQFF
v_gene: TRBV2; j_gene: TRBJ2-7; abundance: -; d_gene: -; CDR3nt: TGTGCCAGCAGTAAATGGAGACTAACTTACGAGCAGTACTTC; CDR3aa: CASSKWRLTYEQYF
v_gene: TRBV28; j_gene: TRBJ1-5; abundance: -; d_gene: -; CDR3nt: TGTGCCAGCAACTTTGGAGGTCAGCCCCAGCATTTT; CDR3aa: CASNFGGQPQHF
v_gene: TRBV7-9; j_gene: TRBJ1-1; abundance: -; d_gene: -; CDR3nt: TGTGCCAGCAGCTTAGTACAGGGCGAAGCTTTCTTT; CDR3aa: CASSLVQGEAFF
v_gene: TRBV19; j_gene: TRBJ1-3; abundance: -; d_gene: TRBD1; CDR3nt: TGTGCCAGTGACCAAGGGGACAGGGTCAACTCTGGAAACACCATATATTTT; CDR3aa: CASDQGDRVNSGNTIYF
v_gene: TRBV7-2; j_gene: TRBJ2-3; abundance: -; d_gene: -; CDR3nt: TGTGCCAGCAGCAGGGCAGGGGGGACAGATACGCAGTATTTT; CDR3aa: CASSRAGGTDTQYF
v_gene: TRBV5-1; j_gene: TRBJ1-6; abundance: -; d_gene: TRBD1; CDR3nt: TGCGCCAGCAGCTTGGCGGCGTCAGGGGGCGTACCCCTCCACTTT; CDR3aa: CASSLAASGGVPLHF
v_gene: TRBV27; j_gene: TRBJ2-7; abundance: -; d_gene: -; CDR3nt: TGTGCCAGCACCGAATATCCGGGACAACAAGAGCAGTACTTC; CDR3aa: CASTEYPGQQEQYF
v_gene: TRBV11-2; j_gene: TRBJ2-7; abundance: -; d_gene: TRBD1; CDR3nt: TGTGCCAGCAGCTACGACAGGGGGCGATACGAGCAGTACTTC; CDR3aa: CASSYDRGRYEQYF
v_gene: TRBV7-7; j_gene: TRBJ2-2; abundance: few; d_gene: TRBD1; CDR3nt: TGTGCCAGCAGCACCTACCCGGGACAGGACCGTTTGAACACCGGGGAGCTGTTTTTT; CDR3aa: CASSTYPGQDRLNTGELFF
v_gene: TRBV2; j_gene: TRBJ2-1; abundance: few; d_gene: TRBD2; CDR3nt: TGTGCCACCAGGAACGGGCTAGCGGGAGGTGAGCAGTTCTTC; CDR3aa: CATRNGLAGGEQFF
v_gene: TRBV5-1; j_gene: TRBJ2-3; abundance: -; d_gene: -; CDR3nt: TGCGCCAGCAGCCTGACAGGTCTCACAGATACGCAGTATTTT; CDR3aa: CASSLTGLTDTQYF
v_gene: TRBV4-1; j_gene: TRBJ2-7; abundance: -; d_gene: TRBD2; CDR3nt: TGCGCCAGCAGCCCCCTAGCGGGGGGGCCCTACGAGCAGTACTTC; CDR3aa: CASSPLAGGPYEQYF
v_gene: TRBV7-9; j_gene: TRBJ1-2; abundance: -; d_gene: TRBD1; CDR3nt: TGTGCCAGCAGCTTCGGGACAGGGGGCGACTATGGCTACACCTTC; CDR3aa: CASSFGTGGDYGYTF
v_gene: TRBV14; j_gene: TRBJ1-3; abundance: -; d_gene: -; CDR3nt: TGTGCCAGCAGCCAAGTCCCGAGGAACACCATATATTTT; CDR3aa: CASSQVPRNTIYF
v_gene: TRBV7-6; j_gene: TRBJ2-6; abundance: -; d_gene: -; CDR3nt: TGTGCCAGCAGCCACCGAGGGGCAGGGGAGAGCTCTGGGGCCAACGTCCTGACTTTC; CDR3aa: CASSHRGAGESSGANVLTF
v_gene: TRBV7-8; j_gene: TRBJ1-5; abundance: -; d_gene: TRBD1; CDR3nt: TGTGCCAGCAGCTTAGGGACAGGGAGGGGAAGGAATCAGCCCCAGCATTTT; CDR3aa: CASSLGTGRGRNQPQHF
v_gene: TRBV10-1; j_gene: TRBJ2-3; abundance: -; d_gene: TRBD2; CDR3nt: TGCGCCAGCAGGAGCGGGAGGTCGACAGATACGCAGTATTTT; CDR3aa: CASRSGRSTDTQYF
v_gene: TRBV7-2; j_gene: TRBJ1-5; abundance: -; d_gene: -; CDR3nt: TGTGCCAGCAGCCCGAACAGGGACCAGCCCCAGCATTTT; CDR3aa: CASSPNRDQPQHF
v_gene: TRBV27; j_gene: TRBJ2-1; abundance: -; d_gene: -; CDR3nt: TGTGCCAGCAGTTTATTCGGTGGGGGCACCCAAGATGAGCAGTTCTTC; CDR3aa: CASSLFGGGTQDEQFF
v_gene: TRBV7-9; j_gene: TRBJ1-4; abundance: few; d_gene: -; CDR3nt: TGTGCCAGCAGCTTAGAGGGGTGGAATGAAAAACTGTTTTTT; CDR3aa: CASSLEGWNEKLFF
v_gene: TRBV6-5; j_gene: TRBJ2-7; abundance: -; d_gene: -; CDR3nt: TGTGCCAGCAGCCTCGGGATCCCCATCTACGAGCAGTACTTC; CDR3aa: CASSLGIPIYEQYF
v_gene: TRBV6-1; j_gene: TRBJ1-6; abundance: -; d_gene: -; CDR3nt: TGTGCCAGCAGTGAAATGTCAGTAAAATCACCCCTCCACTTT; CDR3aa: CASSEMSVKSPLHF
v_gene: TRBV7-9; j_gene: TRBJ2-2; abundance: -; d_gene: TRBD1; CDR3nt: TGTGCCAGCAGCTGGACAGGCGGCACCGGGGAGCTGTTTTTT; CDR3aa: CASSWTGGTGELFF
v_gene: TRBV28; j_gene: TRBJ1-1; abundance: -; d_gene: -; CDR3nt: TGTGCCAGCAGTTTCTTGTTAGCGGGGGCTGAAGCTTTCTTT; CDR3aa: CASSFLLAGAEAFF
v_gene: TRBV7-2; j_gene: TRBJ1-1; abundance: -; d_gene: -; CDR3nt: TGTGCCAGCAGCTTACCTGCAGGCCCCGCCGGAACTGAAGCTTTCTTT; CDR3aa: CASSLPAGPAGTEAFF
v_gene: TRBV5-4; j_gene: TRBJ2-7; abundance: -; d_gene: -; CDR3nt: TGTGCCAGCAGCTTTCAGGGGTACGAGCAGTACTTC; CDR3aa: CASSFQGYEQYF
v_gene: TRBV7-6; j_gene: TRBJ1-4; abundance: once; d_gene: -; CDR3nt: TGTGCCAGCAGCTTGACACCAACTAATGAAAAACTGTTTTTT; CDR3aa: CASSLTPTNEKLFF
v_gene: TRBV28; j_gene: TRBJ2-2; abundance: -; d_gene: TRBD2; CDR3nt: TGTGCCAGCAGTTCGGGGGGATCCTACACCGGGGAGCTGTTTTTT; CDR3aa: CASSSGGSYTGELFF
v_gene: TRBV30; j_gene: TRBJ1-2; abundance: -; d_gene: -; CDR3nt: TGTGCCTGGAGTCGGGGGACCGGTGGCTACACCTTC; CDR3aa: CAWSRGTGGYTF
v_gene: TRBV30; j_gene: TRBJ2-7; abundance: few; d_gene: TRBD1; CDR3nt: TGTGCCTGGAGGACAGGGGTTAGCGAGCAGTACTTC; CDR3aa: CAWRTGVSEQYF
v_gene: TRBV7-2; j_gene: TRBJ2-3; abundance: -; d_gene: TRBD2; CDR3nt: TGTGCCAGCAGCTTCAGCGGGGGGAGCACAGATACGCAGTATTTT; CDR3aa: CASSFSGGSTDTQYF
v_gene: TRBV29-1; j_gene: TRBJ2-5; abundance: few; d_gene: TRBD1; CDR3nt: TGCAGCGTTGAAGGTGGGAAGGACAGGGCCTTCCAAGAGACCCAGTACTTC; CDR3aa: CSVEGGKDRAFQETQYF
v_gene: TRBV6-1; j_gene: TRBJ1-1; abundance: -; d_gene: -; CDR3nt: TGTGCCAGCACTTTTTGGAGAGGTCTAGAAGCTTTCTTT; CDR3aa: CASTFWRGLEAFF
v_gene: TRBV5-1; j_gene: TRBJ2-3; abundance: few; d_gene: -; CDR3nt: TGCGCCAGCAGCTTGGATGGGGGCAGCACAGATACGCAGTATTTT; CDR3aa: CASSLDGGSTDTQYF
v_gene: TRBV7-9; j_gene: TRBJ2-4; abundance: -; d_gene: TRBD2; CDR3nt: TGTGCCAGCAGCTTACCCGGACTAGCGGTAAACATTCAGTACTTC; CDR3aa: CASSLPGLAVNIQYF
v_gene: TRBV2; j_gene: TRBJ1-1; abundance: few; d_gene: -; CDR3nt: TGTGCCAGCAGTGAAGCGCTAGGAGGAGATGAAGCTTTCTTT; CDR3aa: CASSEALGGDEAFF
v_gene: TRBV11-3; j_gene: TRBJ2-3; abundance: -; d_gene: TRBD1; CDR3nt: TGTGCCAGCAGCTCGGGGACAGGGTTCACAGATACGCAGTATTTT; CDR3aa: CASSSGTGFTDTQYF
v_gene: TRBV28; j_gene: TRBJ1-2; abundance: -; d_gene: TRBD1; CDR3nt: TGTGCCAGCAGTTTGGGACAGTTTAACTATGGCTACACCTTC; CDR3aa: CASSLGQFNYGYTF
v_gene: TRBV7-9; j_gene: TRBJ2-7; abundance: -; d_gene: TRBD1; CDR3nt: TGTGCCAGCAGCGGCAGGTCCAGGGGGCTTAGCTACGAGCAGTACTTC; CDR3aa: CASSGRSRGLSYEQYF
v_gene: TRBV5-1; j_gene: TRBJ2-7; abundance: -; d_gene: -; CDR3nt: TGCGCCAGCAGCTTGAATTCAGCCTACGAGCAGTACTTC; CDR3aa: CASSLNSAYEQYF
v_gene: TRBV2; j_gene: TRBJ2-7; abundance: -; d_gene: TRBD1; CDR3nt: TGTGCCAGCAGACACCGGGACAGGGGTTACGAGCAGTACTTC; CDR3aa: CASRHRDRGYEQYF
v_gene: TRBV5-6; j_gene: TRBJ1-5; abundance: -; d_gene: -; CDR3nt: TGTGCCAGCAGCTTGGGCGGCCGGGCAGGGCACCAGCCCCAGCATTTT; CDR3aa: CASSLGGRAGHQPQHF